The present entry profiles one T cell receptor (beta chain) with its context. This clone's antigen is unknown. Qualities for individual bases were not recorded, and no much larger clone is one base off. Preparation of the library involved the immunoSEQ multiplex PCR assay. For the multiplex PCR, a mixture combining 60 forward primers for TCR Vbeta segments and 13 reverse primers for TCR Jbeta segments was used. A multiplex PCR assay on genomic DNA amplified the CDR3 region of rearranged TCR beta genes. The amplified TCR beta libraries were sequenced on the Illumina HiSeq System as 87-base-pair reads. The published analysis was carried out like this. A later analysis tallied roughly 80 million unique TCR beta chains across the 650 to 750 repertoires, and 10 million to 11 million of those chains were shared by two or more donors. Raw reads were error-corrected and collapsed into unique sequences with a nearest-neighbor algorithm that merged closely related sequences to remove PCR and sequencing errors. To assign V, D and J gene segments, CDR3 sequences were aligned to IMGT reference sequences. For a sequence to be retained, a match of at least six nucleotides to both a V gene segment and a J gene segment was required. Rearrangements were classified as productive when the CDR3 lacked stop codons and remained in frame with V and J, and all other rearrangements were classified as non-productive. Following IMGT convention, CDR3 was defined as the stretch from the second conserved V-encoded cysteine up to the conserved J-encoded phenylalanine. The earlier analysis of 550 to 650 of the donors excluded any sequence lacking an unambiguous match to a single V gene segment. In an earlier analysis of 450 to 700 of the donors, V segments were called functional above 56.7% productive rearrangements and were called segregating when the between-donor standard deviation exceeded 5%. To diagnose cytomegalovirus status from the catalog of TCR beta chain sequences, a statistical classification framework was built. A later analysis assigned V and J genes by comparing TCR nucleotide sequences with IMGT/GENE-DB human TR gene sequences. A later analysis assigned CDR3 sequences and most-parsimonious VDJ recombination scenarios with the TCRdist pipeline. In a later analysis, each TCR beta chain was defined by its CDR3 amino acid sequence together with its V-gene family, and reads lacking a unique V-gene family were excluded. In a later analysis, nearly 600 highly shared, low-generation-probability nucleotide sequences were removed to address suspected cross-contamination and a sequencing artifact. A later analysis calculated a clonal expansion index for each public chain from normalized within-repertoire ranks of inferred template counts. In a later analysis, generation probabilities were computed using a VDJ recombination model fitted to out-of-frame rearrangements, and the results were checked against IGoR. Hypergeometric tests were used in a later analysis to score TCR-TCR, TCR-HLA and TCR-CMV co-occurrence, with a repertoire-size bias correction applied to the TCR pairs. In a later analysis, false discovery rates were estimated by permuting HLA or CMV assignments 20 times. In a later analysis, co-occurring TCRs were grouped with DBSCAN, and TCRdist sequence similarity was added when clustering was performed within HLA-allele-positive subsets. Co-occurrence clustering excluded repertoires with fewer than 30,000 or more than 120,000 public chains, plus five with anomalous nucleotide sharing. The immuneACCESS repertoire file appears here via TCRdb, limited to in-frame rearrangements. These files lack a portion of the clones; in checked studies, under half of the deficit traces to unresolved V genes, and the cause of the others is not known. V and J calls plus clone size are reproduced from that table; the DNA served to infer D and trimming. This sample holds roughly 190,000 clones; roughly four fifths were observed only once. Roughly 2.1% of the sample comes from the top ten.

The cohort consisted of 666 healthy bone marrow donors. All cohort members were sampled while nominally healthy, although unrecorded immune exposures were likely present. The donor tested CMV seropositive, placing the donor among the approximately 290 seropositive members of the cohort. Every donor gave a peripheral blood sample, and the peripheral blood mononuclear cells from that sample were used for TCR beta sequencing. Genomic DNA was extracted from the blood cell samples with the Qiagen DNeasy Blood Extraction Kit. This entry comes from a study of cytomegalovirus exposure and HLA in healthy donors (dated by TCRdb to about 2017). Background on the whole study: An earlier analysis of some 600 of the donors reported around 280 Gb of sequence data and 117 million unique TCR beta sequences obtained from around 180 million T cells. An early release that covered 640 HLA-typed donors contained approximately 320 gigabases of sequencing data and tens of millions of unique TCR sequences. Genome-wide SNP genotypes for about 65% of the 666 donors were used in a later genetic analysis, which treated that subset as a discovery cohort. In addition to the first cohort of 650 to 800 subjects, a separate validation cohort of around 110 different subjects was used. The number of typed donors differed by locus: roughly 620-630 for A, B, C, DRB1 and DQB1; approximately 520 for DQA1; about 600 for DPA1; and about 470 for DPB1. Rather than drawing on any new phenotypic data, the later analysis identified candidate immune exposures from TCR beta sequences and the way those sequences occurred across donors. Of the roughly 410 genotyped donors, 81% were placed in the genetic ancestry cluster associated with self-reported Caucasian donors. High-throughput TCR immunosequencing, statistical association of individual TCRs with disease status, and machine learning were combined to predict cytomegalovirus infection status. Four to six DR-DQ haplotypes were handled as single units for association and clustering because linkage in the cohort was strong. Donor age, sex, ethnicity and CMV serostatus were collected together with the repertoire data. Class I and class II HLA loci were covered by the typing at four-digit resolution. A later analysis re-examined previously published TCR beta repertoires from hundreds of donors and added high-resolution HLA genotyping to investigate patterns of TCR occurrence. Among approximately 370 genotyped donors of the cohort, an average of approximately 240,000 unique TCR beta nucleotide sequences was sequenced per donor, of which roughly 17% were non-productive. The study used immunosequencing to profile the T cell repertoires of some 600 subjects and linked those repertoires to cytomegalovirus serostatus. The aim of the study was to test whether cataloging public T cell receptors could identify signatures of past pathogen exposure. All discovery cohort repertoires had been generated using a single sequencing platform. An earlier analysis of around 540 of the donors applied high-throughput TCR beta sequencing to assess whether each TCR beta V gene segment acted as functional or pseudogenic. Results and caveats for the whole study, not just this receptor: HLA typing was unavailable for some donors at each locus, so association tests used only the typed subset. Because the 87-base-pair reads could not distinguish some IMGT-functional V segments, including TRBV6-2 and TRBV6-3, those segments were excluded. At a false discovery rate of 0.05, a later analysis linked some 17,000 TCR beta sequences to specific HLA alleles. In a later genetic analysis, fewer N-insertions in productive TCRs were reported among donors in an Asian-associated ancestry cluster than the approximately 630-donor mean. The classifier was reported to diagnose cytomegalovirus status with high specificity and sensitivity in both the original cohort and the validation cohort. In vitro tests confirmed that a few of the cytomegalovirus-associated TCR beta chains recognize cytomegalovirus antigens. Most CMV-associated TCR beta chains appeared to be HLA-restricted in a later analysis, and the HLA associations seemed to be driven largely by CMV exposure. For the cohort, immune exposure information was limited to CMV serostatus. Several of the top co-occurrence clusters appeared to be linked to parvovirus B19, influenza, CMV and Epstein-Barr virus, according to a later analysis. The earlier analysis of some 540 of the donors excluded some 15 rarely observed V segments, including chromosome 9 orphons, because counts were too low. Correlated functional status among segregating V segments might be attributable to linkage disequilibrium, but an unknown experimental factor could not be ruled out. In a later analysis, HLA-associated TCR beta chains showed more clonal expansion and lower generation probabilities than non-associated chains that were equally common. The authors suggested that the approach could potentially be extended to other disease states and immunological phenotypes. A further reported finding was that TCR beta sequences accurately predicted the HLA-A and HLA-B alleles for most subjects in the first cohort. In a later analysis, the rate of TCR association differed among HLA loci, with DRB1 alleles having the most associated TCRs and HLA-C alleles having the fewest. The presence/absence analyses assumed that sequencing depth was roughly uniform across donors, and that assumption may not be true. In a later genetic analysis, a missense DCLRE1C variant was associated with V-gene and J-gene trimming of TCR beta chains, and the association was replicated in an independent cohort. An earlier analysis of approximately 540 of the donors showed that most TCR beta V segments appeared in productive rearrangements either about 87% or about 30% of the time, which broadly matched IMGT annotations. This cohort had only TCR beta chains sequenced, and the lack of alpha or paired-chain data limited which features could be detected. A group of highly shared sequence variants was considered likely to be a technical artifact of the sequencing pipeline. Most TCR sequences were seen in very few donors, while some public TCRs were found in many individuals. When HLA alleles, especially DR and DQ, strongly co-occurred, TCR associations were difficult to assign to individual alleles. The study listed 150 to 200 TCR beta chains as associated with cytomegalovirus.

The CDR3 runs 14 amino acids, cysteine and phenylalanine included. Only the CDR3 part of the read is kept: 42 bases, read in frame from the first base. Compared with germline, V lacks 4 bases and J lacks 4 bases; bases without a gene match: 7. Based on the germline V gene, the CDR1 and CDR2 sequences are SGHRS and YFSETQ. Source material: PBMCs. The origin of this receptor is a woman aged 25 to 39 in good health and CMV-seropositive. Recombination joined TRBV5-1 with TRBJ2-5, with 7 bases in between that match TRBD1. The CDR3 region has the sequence CASSPTGAGETQYF. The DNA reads TGCGCCAGCAGCCCTACAGGGGCGGGAGAGACCCAGTACTTC.